These 25 T cell receptor beta chains share one sample of origin, sequenced in a study of Ad26.COV2.S vaccination and SARS-CoV-2 variants. The treatment here: around 19 received Ad26.COV2.S at low or high dose, single or two shots; roughly five received placebo; per-sample allocation not given. Collection of samples fell on day 63 after the first vaccine or placebo injection. Profiled with immunoSEQ multiplex PCR; TCRdb holds only in-frame clones, not every one. This sample has fewer than 500,000 clones, with approximately 92% found just once. The sequences come from peripheral blood, collected in a trial of Ad26.COV2.S vaccine versus placebo. Receptors originate from a person between 18 and 59 years old who received the Ad26.COV2.S COVID-19 vaccine or a placebo.

The chain joins TRBV15 to TRBJ1-4; 8 nucleotides line up with TRBD1. The V gene's germline CDR1 is LNHNV and CDR2 YYDKDF (reference sequence). This CDR3 has 16 amino acids. Trimming at V came to 0 bases and at J to 3 bases, leaving 3 bases not matched to a gene. CDR3 in DNA: TGTGCCACCAGCAGAGACCCACAGGGGGCTAATGAAAAACTGTTTTTT. This translates into CATSRDPQGANEKLFF.

This clone appeared a few times. This sequence joins TRBV6-5 and TRBJ1-1; the D gene is possibly TRBD1 (5 bases). The CDR3 has 14 residues. V lost 6 bases and J 1 base, leaving 12 bases between the germline ends. CDR1 is MNHEY, CDR2 SVGAGI, per germline. This CDR3 is CASRDAGANTEAFF. The CDR3 DNA reads TGTGCCAGCAGGGACGCTGGGGCGAACACTGAAGCTTTCTTT.

The chain uses TRBV6-6 and TRBJ2-1; 9 nucleotides agree with TRBD2. CDR1 and CDR2 from the germline V gene are MNHNY and SVGAGI (reference sequence). CDR3 length: 16 amino acids. The V and J ends lost 2 bases and 4 bases, in that order; junction bases with no gene match: 6. The CDR3 is CASSYGASGMYNEQFF. In nucleotides, the CDR3 is TGTGCCAGCAGTTACGGTGCTAGCGGGATGTACAATGAGCAGTTCTTC.

This rearrangement joins TRBV5-6 to TRBJ2-1; D is undetermined. The CDR3 sequence is 11 residues long. V lost 0 bases and J 11 bases, leaving 6 bases between the germline ends. Germline V gene sequence: CDR1 SGHDT, CDR2 YYEEEE. CDR3 residues: CASSLGKKQFF. DNA for the CDR3: TGTGCCAGCAGCTTGGGGAAGAAGCAGTTCTTC.

This chain links TRBV7-8 with TRBJ2-7; 7 bases are a match to TRBD2. Germline-derived CDR1 and CDR2 are SGHVS and FQNEAQ. CDR3 length equals 13 residues. The trim removed 3 bases at V and 5 bases at J, leaving 4 bases unmatched. CDR3 nucleotide sequence: TGTGCCAGCAGCTTCGGGAGGAACAACGAGCAGTACTTC. Protein product: CASSFGRNNEQYF.

The chain recombines TRBV27 with TRBJ2-7; 7 bases match TRBD2. This CDR3 has 16 residues. The ends lost 6 bases at V and 3 bases at J; junction bases unmatched: 14. Germline V gene sequence: CDR1 MNHEY, CDR2 SMNVEV (reference sequence). CDR3 sequence reads: CASSFTAGTVYYEQYF. Here the CDR3 DNA reads TGTGCCAGCAGCTTTACAGCGGGAACCGTCTACTACGAGCAGTACTTC.

The chain carries TRBV12-5 and TRBJ2-7, with 12 nucleotides matching TRBD2. V gave up 3 bases and J gave up 7 bases; unmatched junction bases: 10. Germline assignment: CDR1 LGHNT and CDR2 FRNRAP. The length of the CDR3 is 16 residues. The CDR3 loop reads CASGFPKLAGGYEQYF. Here the CDR3 DNA reads TGTGCTAGTGGTTTCCCTAAGCTAGCGGGAGGGTATGAGCAGTACTTC.

The V and J genes are TRBV5-4 and TRBJ1-3; perhaps TRBD1 as D (6 bases). With 0 bases removed from V and 0 bases from J, the gap between germline ends came to 13 bases. Germline V gene sequence: CDR1 SGHNT, CDR2 YYREEE (reference sequence). The CDR3 spans 17 residues. CDR3 nucleotide sequence: TGTGCCAGCAGCTTGGATCTGGGGGCCAGCTCTGGAAACACCATATATTTT. Protein sequence: CASSLDLGASSGNTIYF.

The chain employs TRBV5-1 and TRBJ2-1, with 7 bases that match TRBD2. This CDR3 contains 15 residues. Germline V gene sequence: CDR1 SGHRS, CDR2 YFSETQ. The V and J ends lost 2 bases and 2 bases, in that order; junction bases with no gene match: 4. CDR3 coding DNA: TGCGCCAGCAGCTTCGGGGACTACACCTACAATGAGCAGTTCTTC. It translates to CASSFGDYTYNEQFF.

CDR3: CASSYVGSTEAFF. The CDR3, as DNA: TGTGCCAGCAGTTACGTGGGGAGCACTGAAGCTTTCTTT. The chain has TRBV6-5 and TRBJ1-1; D remains unclear. Germline lookup yields CDR1 MNHEY and CDR2 SVGAGI. This CDR3 has 13 residues. V was trimmed by 2 bases and J by 4 bases, leaving 8 bases between them.

The chain is built from TRBV6-2 or TRBV6-3 and TRBJ2-3, with TRBD2 as a possible D gene (5 bases). The CDR3 is 17 residues long. The germline gives CDR1 MNHEY, CDR2 SVGEGT. V was cut by 0 bases and J by 0 bases, with 13 bases left in between. The CDR3 here is CASSYSSGGPSTDTQYF. The DNA for the CDR3 is TGTGCCAGCAGTTACTCTTCCGGCGGGCCAAGCACAGATACGCAGTATTTT.

The chain links TRBV9 to TRBJ2-2, with 9 bases aligning to TRBD2. With V trimmed by 1 base and J by 0 bases, 4 bases remained unmatched. Germline CDR1 reads SGDLS; CDR2 reads YYNGEE. The CDR3 is 17 residues long. In DNA form, the CDR3 reads TGTGCCAGCAGCGTATTAGCGGGAGCCGCGAACACCGGGGAGCTGTTTTTT. Translation: CASSVLAGAANTGELFF.

CDR3 DNA: TGTGCCAGCTCACCACCGCGACAGGGGACGGCCGATGGGGCCAACGTCCTGACTTTC. This sequence encodes CASSPPRQGTADGANVLTF. The chain recombines TRBV18 with TRBJ2-6; 8 bases are shared with TRBD1. The CDR3 length is 19 residues. Germline assignment: CDR1 KGHSH and CDR2 LQKENI. V lost 0 bases, J lost 3 bases, and 10 bases stayed unmatched.

This chain links TRBV29-1 with TRBJ1-4; weak D call: TRBD1 (5 bases). The V end was cut by 0 bases, the J end by 8 bases, with 16 bases between. This CDR3 is built from 15 residues. Germline-derived CDR1 and CDR2 are SQVTM and ANQGSEA. CDR3 DNA: TGCAGCGTTGAAGACCGGGACGTAGGAGGCGAAAAACTGTTTTTT. As protein: CSVEDRDVGGEKLFF.

This chain links TRBV7-9 with TRBJ2-1, with D uncertain. The V end was cut by 5 bases, the J end by 0 bases, with 14 bases between. This CDR3 comprises 16 residues. Germline V gene lookup returns CDR1 SEHNR and CDR2 FQNEAQ (reference sequence). As DNA, the CDR3 is TGTGCCAGCAGCATTCCCCGGGTGGGCTCCTACAATGAGCAGTTCTTC. Its translation: CASSIPRVGSYNEQFF.

J is TRBJ1-4 and V is TRBV27; D is perhaps TRBD1 (5 bases). The CDR3 contains 15 residues. With 3 bases removed from V and 8 bases from J, the gap between germline ends came to 16 bases. Per germline, CDR1 MNHEY and CDR2 SMNVEV (reference sequence). CDR3 residues: CASSLAGGRGEKLFF. The CDR3 bases are TGTGCCAGCAGTTTGGCCGGGGGTAGAGGGGAAAAACTGTTTTTT. The full variable domain, its missing parts supplied by reference TRBV27 and TRBJ1-4, is EAQVTQNPRYLITVTGKKLTVTCSQNMNHEYMSWYRQDPGLGLRQIYYSMNVEVTDKGDVPEGYKVSRKEKRNFPLILESPSPNQTSLYFCASSLAGGRGEKLFFGSGTQLSVL.

The V and J genes are TRBV30 and TRBJ2-7; 8 bases agree with TRBD1. In germline, CDR1 is GTSNPN, CDR2 SVGIG (reference sequence). V lost 7 bases and J lost 0; bases outside the gene matches: 2. The length of the CDR3 is 12 residues. In DNA form, the CDR3 reads TGTGCCTTAACAGGGGGCTCCTACGAGCAGTACTTC. Amino acid sequence: CALTGGSYEQYF.

The V gene is TRBV2, the J gene TRBJ2-7, with 7 bases that match TRBD1. The CDR3 extends over 15 amino acids. With V trimmed by 6 bases and J by 6 bases, 14 bases remained unmatched. Germline lookup yields CDR1 SNHLY and CDR2 FYNNEI. Here the CDR3 reads CASSFTLTGSGEQYF. The CDR3, as DNA: TGTGCCAGCAGCTTTACATTGACAGGGTCGGGCGAGCAGTACTTC.

The chain joins TRBV6-5 to TRBJ1-2, with D unclear. Germline loops: CDR1 MNHEY, CDR2 SVGAGI. CDR3 length: 13 amino acids. The V end was cut by 5 bases, the J end by 4 bases, with 11 bases between. CDR3 in DNA: TGTGCCAGCAGTACCCGGGGTTCCTATGGCTACACCTTC. Amino acid sequence: CASSTRGSYGYTF.

The V call is TRBV5-8, the J call TRBJ1-5; the D gene is possibly TRBD1 (6 bases). Germline CDR1 reads SGHTS; CDR2 reads YDEGEE. The CDR3 is 14 amino acids. Trimming pared 0 bases from V and 11 bases from J, leaving 15 bases between. CDR3 nucleotide sequence: TGTGCCAGCAGCTTGGGGCAGGGGCTTTTAGCCCAGCATTTT. It is translated as CASSLGQGLLAQHF. The whole variable domain, filled in from reference TRBV5-8 and TRBJ1-5, reads EAGVTQSPTHLIKTRGQQATLRCSPISGHTSVYWYQQALGLGLQFLLWYDEGEERNRGNFPPRFSGRQFPNYSSELNVNALELEDSALYLCASSLGQGLLAQHFGDGTRLSIL.

This chain uses TRBV7-2 with TRBJ2-2, with D unclear. Germline V gene sequence: CDR1 SGHTA, CDR2 FQGNSA. Trimming cost V 5 bases and J 1 base, with 14 bases left between them. The CDR3 extends over 16 amino acids. CDR3 protein: CASSPKGSENTGELFF. CDR3 coding DNA: TGTGCCAGCAGCCCAAAGGGTAGTGAGAACACCGGGGAGCTGTTTTTT.

This chain links TRBV2 with TRBJ2-5; TRBD2 is a possible D gene (6 bases). This CDR3 region has 12 residues. The V gene's germline CDR1 is SNHLY and CDR2 FYNNEI. The V gene lost 5 bases and the J gene lost 9 bases, with 13 bases spanning the gap. CDR3 protein: CASSQKREAQYF. CDR3 in DNA: TGTGCCAGCAGTCAAAAAAGGGAGGCCCAGTACTTC.

The rearrangement links TRBV10-3 to TRBJ2-7, with D possibly matching TRBD1 (6 bases). The V gene lost 2 bases and the J gene lost 0 bases, with 8 bases spanning the gap. The CDR3 spans 14 residues. Looked up from germline, CDR1 is ENHRY and CDR2 is SYGVKD. CDR3 sequence: CAISEGQSSYEQYF. The CDR3 DNA reads as TGTGCCATCAGTGAGGGACAGAGCTCCTACGAGCAGTACTTC.

The chain links TRBV18 to TRBJ1-1; D remains ambiguous. Trimming took off 3 bases at V and 4 bases at J, with 15 bases between the two ends. CDR3 length: 15 amino acids. The germline CDR1 and CDR2 sequences are KGHSH and LQKENI. CDR3 in amino acids: CASSPTSGKTTEAFF. As DNA, the CDR3 is TGTGCCAGCTCACCTACGTCGGGAAAGACCACTGAAGCTTTCTTT.

The rearrangement uses TRBV10-3 and TRBJ2-3; D uncertain. CDR3 length: 11 amino acids. Germline loops: CDR1 ENHRY, CDR2 SYGVKD. V lost 2 bases and J lost 15, with 12 bases in between. The CDR3 loop is CAISEGPLSYF. CDR3 nucleotide sequence: TGTGCCATCAGTGAGGGACCCCTTTCCTATTTT.